What follows describes a single TCR beta chain. Its target is unknown. The treatment is: roughly nine-day PBMC culture with coronavirus spike peptide pools or control peptides (ViraFEST assay). March to December 2020 was the span of positive PCR dates, which predated US Alpha, Beta and Delta variants. Cultures of PBMCs, 1.5 million to 2 million per well, were set up with roughly 11 IU/ml IL-2 and around 9.8 ug/ml peptide pools. Sequenced with the Oncomine TCR Beta short-read assay was DNA taken from cultured CD4+ T cells. TCRdb analysed the PCR reads with MiXCR anew, one entry per CDR3 protein. The data show roughly 19,000 distinct CDR3 sequences, 65% to 70% seen once. This sample was taken from a study of vaccination and CD4 T cells after COVID-19. Across the study: The convalescent population consisted of six males and four females, two of whom were of Hispanic ethnicity. The post-COVID samples were taken a median about three months after diagnosis, anywhere from 35 to 161.

Trimming took off 6 bases at V and 5 bases at J, with 10 bases between the two ends. Per germline, CDR1 SEHNR and CDR2 FQNEAQ (reference sequence). The CDR3 extends over 12 amino acids. The specimen sequenced was CD4+ T cells from blood, cultured in vitro. This receptor was identified in a human donor who had recovered from COVID-19. The V call is TRBV7-9, the J call TRBJ2-5, with D perhaps TRBD1 or TRBD2 (5 bases each). In nucleotides, the CDR3 is TGTGCCAGCAGAAGGGGAGCGGAGACCCAGTACTTC. Translated, it gives CASRRGAETQYF. The full variable domain, in which reference TRBV7-9 and TRBJ2-5 provide the parts outside the CDR3, is DTGVSQNPRHKITKRGQNVTFRCDPISEHNRLYWYRQTLGQGPEFLTYFQNEAQLEKSRLLSDRFSAERPKGSFSTLEIQRTEQGDSAMYLCASRRGAETQYFGPGTRLLVL.